This T cell receptor beta chain emerged from a study of cytomegalovirus exposure and HLA in healthy donors. Findings and limits, study-wide: Later on, a genetic analysis was performed. It linked a missense variant in DCLRE1C with V- and J-gene trimming of TCR beta. TCR beta sequences numbering around 15,000 were associated with HLA alleles at 0.05 false discovery rate in a later analysis.

As for this clone: Its antigen remains unknown.

Healthy donors of bone marrow made up the group. It was with 60 Vbeta and 13 Jbeta primers that the PCR ran. Profiled with immunoSEQ multiplex PCR; TCRdb holds only in-frame clones, not every one. Altogether under 100,000 clones are present, nearly 70% being singletons, with the ten largest covering about 16%. Germline CDR1 SGHVS, CDR2 FNYEAQ. Deletions cut 5 bases from V and 2 bases from J, with 19 bases between. The CDR3 is 16 residues long. V and J are TRBV7-6 and TRBJ2-7, with unresolved D. Sequencing input: PBMCs. The receptor was derived from a woman in her forties or fifties in good health and CMV-seropositive. CDR3 amino acids: CASSPLSAANTYEQYF. The CDR3 DNA follows: TGTGCCAGCAGCCCCCTGTCCGCGGCGAATACCTACGAGCAGTACTTC.